A selection of T cell receptor beta chains follows, all from one sample in a study of blood T cell repertoires in COVID-19. Assay used: immunoSEQ multiplex PCR; TCRdb lists only in-frame clones, some missing. The repertoire holds 300,000 to 500,000 clones, with roughly 88% as singletons. The sequencing input was PBMCs or T cells enriched from blood (not recorded which). The source of these receptors is a woman aged 25 to 39 with acute COVID-19. Each CDR3 is given with its conserved first and last residue. The D gene is left open where the match is weak. Only some rows state a clone size, as once, few, many or a class for expanded clones.

j_call clone_size d_call v_call cdr3_aa cdr3_nt
TRBJ1-4 - - TRBV9 CASSAPLGVSTNEKLFF TGTGCCAGCAGCGCTCCCCTTGGAGTGTCTACTAATGAAAAACTGTTTTTT
TRBJ1-5 - TRBD1 TRBV19 CASSLGQGREQPQHF TGTGCCAGTAGTCTGGGACAGGGAAGGGAACAGCCCCAGCATTTT
TRBJ1-1 - - TRBV9 CASTPGANTEAFF TGTGCCAGCACCCCTGGGGCAAACACTGAAGCTTTCTTT
TRBJ2-7 - TRBD2 TRBV5-1 CASSLEGLARYEQYF TGCGCCAGCAGCTTGGAGGGACTAGCCCGCTACGAGCAGTACTTC
TRBJ1-2 - TRBD1 TRBV5-5 CASSGTGGNYGYTF TGTGCCAGCAGCGGGACAGGGGGGAACTATGGCTACACCTTC
TRBJ2-2 - - TRBV29-1 CSVDLGGRNTGELFF TGCAGCGTTGACCTGGGAGGCCGGAACACCGGGGAGCTGTTTTTT
TRBJ2-7 - TRBD2 TRBV6-5 CASSYFAGGPYEQYF TGTGCCAGCAGTTACTTCGCGGGGGGGCCCTACGAGCAGTACTTC
TRBJ1-4 - TRBD1 TRBV4-3 CASSQGQTGAVEKLFF TGCGCCAGCAGCCAAGGTCAAACAGGGGCCGTGGAAAAACTGTTTTTT
TRBJ2-7 - - TRBV10-3 CAISEARVYEQYF TGTGCCATCAGTGAGGCCAGGGTGTACGAGCAGTACTTC
TRBJ1-2 - TRBD1 TRBV6-5 CASSRDRGGYGYTF TGTGCCAGCAGTCGGGACAGGGGAGGCTATGGCTACACCTTC
TRBJ2-7 - - TRBV4-3 CASSQGFRTYEQYF TGCGCCAGCAGCCAAGGTTTCAGAACCTACGAGCAGTACTTC
TRBJ1-1 - TRBD1 TRBV27 CASSSLGQGIPEAFF TGTGCCAGCAGTTCTCTCGGACAGGGGATCCCTGAAGCTTTCTTT
TRBJ2-2 - - TRBV5-8 CASSYDNRDTGELFF TGTGCCAGCAGCTACGACAACAGGGATACCGGGGAGCTGTTTTTT
TRBJ2-7 few - TRBV7-9 CASSEIRDYEQYF TGTGCCAGCAGCGAAATCCGGGACTACGAGCAGTACTTC
TRBJ1-2 - TRBD1 TRBV30 CASKAGGSYGYTF TGTGCCAGTAAAGCAGGGGGATCCTATGGCTACACCTTC
TRBJ2-7 - TRBD1 TRBV6-2/TRBV6-3 CASSQGRTGTYEQYF TGTGCCAGCAGCCAAGGAAGGACAGGCACCTACGAGCAGTACTTC
TRBJ2-1 - TRBD1 TRBV2 CASSVQGNEQFF TGTGCCAGCAGTGTACAGGGGAATGAGCAGTTCTTC
TRBJ2-7 few TRBD2 TRBV6-4 CARPSWNSGGLSYEQYF TGTGCCCGACCTTCTTGGAATAGCGGGGGCCTTTCGTACGAGCAGTACTTC
TRBJ1-1 - - TRBV2 CASRADSNTEAFF TGTGCCAGCAGGGCCGACTCGAACACTGAAGCTTTCTTT
TRBJ2-7 - TRBD1 TRBV5-5 CASSSGQGAYEQYF TGTGCCAGCAGCTCGGGACAGGGGGCCTACGAGCAGTACTTC
TRBJ2-6 - - TRBV21-1 CASSKSLSRRPNGTVRGANVLTF TGTGCCAGCAGCAAATCTTTGTCTCGGCGGCCGAACGGGACAGTAAGAGGGGCCAACGTCCTGACTTTC
TRBJ2-3 - - TRBV24-1 CATSDMGDGGADTQYF TGTGCCACCAGTGATATGGGGGACGGAGGGGCAGATACGCAGTATTTT
TRBJ1-1 - TRBD1 TRBV29-1 CSVEDREENTEAFF TGCAGCGTTGAGGACAGGGAAGAGAACACTGAAGCTTTCTTT
TRBJ1-5 - TRBD1 TRBV2 CASSGEGAGYQPQHF TGTGCCAGCAGTGGTGAGGGGGCGGGGTATCAGCCCCAGCATTTT
TRBJ1-2 - TRBD1 TRBV28 CASSSQRGPGYTF TGTGCCAGCAGTTCTCAAAGGGGGCCTGGCTACACCTTC
TRBJ2-1 - TRBD1 TRBV5-1 CASSHTGTGWPTNNEQFF TGCGCCAGCAGCCACACCGGGACAGGGTGGCCCACCAACAATGAGCAGTTCTTC
TRBJ1-5 - TRBD1 TRBV4-1 CASSQAGTGGGQPQHF TGCGCCAGCAGCCAAGCCGGGACAGGGGGCGGGCAGCCCCAGCATTTT
TRBJ1-1 - - TRBV7-9 CASRRGNTEAFF TGTGCCAGCAGACGGGGGAACACTGAAGCTTTCTTT
TRBJ2-7 - - TRBV3-1/TRBV3-2 CASSRYRDSTEQYF TGTGCCAGCAGCCGTTACCGGGACTCAACCGAGCAGTACTTC
TRBJ1-5 - - TRBV6-2/TRBV6-3 CASSYHIPGSRQPQHF TGTGCCAGCAGTTACCATATCCCGGGATCTCGTCAGCCCCAGCATTTT
TRBJ1-5 few TRBD1 TRBV6-2/TRBV6-3 CASSDNPGQSFNQPQHF TGTGCCAGCAGTGACAACCCGGGACAGTCTTTTAATCAGCCCCAGCATTTT
TRBJ2-5 - - TRBV6-2/TRBV6-3 CASSYGPLLMETQYF TGTGCCAGCAGTTATGGCCCACTACTCATGGAGACCCAGTACTTC
TRBJ2-7 - TRBD2 TRBV7-2 CASSLVGTSGGAFEQYF TGTGCCAGCAGCTTAGTGGGGACTAGCGGGGGGGCTTTTGAGCAGTACTTC
TRBJ1-6 - TRBD1 TRBV5-4 CASSFGQGGEALHF TGTGCCAGCAGCTTCGGACAGGGAGGTGAGGCCCTCCACTTT
TRBJ1-2 - - TRBV18 CASSSNRDGYTF TGTGCCAGCTCATCCAACAGGGACGGCTACACCTTC
TRBJ2-7 once - TRBV5-6 CASSPWRHPDPYEQYF TGTGCCAGCAGCCCCTGGAGGCACCCAGATCCCTACGAGCAGTACTTC
TRBJ2-1 - TRBD2 TRBV10-3 CAISATSGVFNEQFF TGTGCCATCAGCGCGACTAGCGGGGTGTTCAATGAGCAGTTCTTC
TRBJ2-2 - - TRBV3-1/TRBV3-2 CASSQDRTPGELFF TGTGCCAGCAGCCAAGATAGGACACCCGGGGAGCTGTTTTTT
TRBJ1-3 - - TRBV3-1/TRBV3-2 CASSQGSRTSGNTIYF TGTGCCAGCAGCCAAGGGTCACGCACTTCTGGAAACACCATATATTTT
TRBJ2-2 - TRBD2 TRBV13 CASSLRGGVTGELFF TGTGCCAGCAGCTTGCGCGGGGGGGTCACCGGGGAGCTGTTTTTT
TRBJ1-1 once TRBD1 TRBV7-9 CASSFGQGEGTEAFF TGTGCCAGCAGCTTTGGACAGGGTGAAGGCACTGAAGCTTTCTTT
TRBJ1-1 - TRBD1 TRBV18 CASSITGGLNTEAFF TGTGCCAGCTCGATCACAGGGGGCCTTAACACTGAAGCTTTCTTT
TRBJ1-4 - TRBD1 TRBV18 CASSHHALLGQGSTNEKLFF TGTGCCAGCTCACACCACGCCCTCTTGGGACAGGGATCAACTAATGAAAAACTGTTTTTT
TRBJ2-7 - TRBD2 TRBV7-2 CASSLSRGGIKSSYEQYF TGTGCCAGCAGCTTATCACGGGGGGGAATAAAGAGCTCCTACGAGCAGTACTTC
TRBJ2-3 - - TRBV5-4 CASSLDAYTDTQYF TGTGCCAGCAGCTTGGACGCGTACACAGATACGCAGTATTTT
TRBJ2-1 - TRBD2 TRBV6-2/TRBV6-3 CASSYWTAGVNEQFF TGTGCCAGCAGTTACTGGACAGCGGGGGTCAATGAGCAGTTCTTC
TRBJ2-1 - - TRBV29-1 CSVKGGRGVDEQFF TGCAGCGTTAAGGGGGGGCGCGGTGTGGATGAGCAGTTCTTC
TRBJ1-5 - TRBD1 TRBV2 CASSEALGGGNQPQHF TGTGCCAGCAGTGAAGCATTAGGGGGCGGCAATCAGCCCCAGCATTTT
TRBJ2-7 once TRBD2 TRBV5-1 CASSLGLAGAGYLYEQYF TGCGCCAGCAGCTTGGGACTAGCGGGGGCCGGATACCTCTACGAGCAGTACTTC
TRBJ1-2 - - TRBV11-2 CASSSTGYGYTF TGTGCCAGCAGTTCTACAGGATACGGCTACACCTTC